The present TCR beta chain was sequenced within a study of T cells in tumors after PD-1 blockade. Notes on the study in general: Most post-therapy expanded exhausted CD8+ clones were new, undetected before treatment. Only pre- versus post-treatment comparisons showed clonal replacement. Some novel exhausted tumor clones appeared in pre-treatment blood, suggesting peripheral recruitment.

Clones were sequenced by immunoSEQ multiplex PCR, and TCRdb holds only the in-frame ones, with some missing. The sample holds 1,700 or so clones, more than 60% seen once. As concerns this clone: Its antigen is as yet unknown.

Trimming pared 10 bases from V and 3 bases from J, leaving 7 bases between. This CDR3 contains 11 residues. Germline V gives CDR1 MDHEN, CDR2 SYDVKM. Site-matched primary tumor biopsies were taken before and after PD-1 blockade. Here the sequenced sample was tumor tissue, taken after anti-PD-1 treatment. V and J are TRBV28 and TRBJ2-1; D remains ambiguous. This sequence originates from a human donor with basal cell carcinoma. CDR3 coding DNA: TGTGCCACCAAGCTCTACAATGAGCAGTTCTTC. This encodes CATKLYNEQFF.